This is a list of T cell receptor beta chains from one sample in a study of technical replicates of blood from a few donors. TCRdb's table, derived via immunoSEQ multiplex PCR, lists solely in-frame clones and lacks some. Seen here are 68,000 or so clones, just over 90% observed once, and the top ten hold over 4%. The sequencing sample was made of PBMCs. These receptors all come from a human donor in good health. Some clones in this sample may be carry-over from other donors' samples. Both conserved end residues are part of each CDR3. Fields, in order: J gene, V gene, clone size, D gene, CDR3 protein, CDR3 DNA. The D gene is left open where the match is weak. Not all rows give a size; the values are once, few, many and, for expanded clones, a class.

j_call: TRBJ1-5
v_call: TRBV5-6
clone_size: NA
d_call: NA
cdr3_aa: CASTRWGRNQPQHF
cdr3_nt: TGTGCCAGCACCCGGTGGGGGCGCAATCAGCCCCAGCATTTT

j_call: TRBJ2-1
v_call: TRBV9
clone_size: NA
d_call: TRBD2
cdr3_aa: CASSVAGASGRAGEQFF
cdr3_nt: TGTGCCAGCAGCGTAGCCGGGGCTAGCGGGAGGGCCGGTGAGCAGTTCTTC

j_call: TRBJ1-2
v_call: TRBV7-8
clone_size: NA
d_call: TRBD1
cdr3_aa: CASSSAPTGNYGYTF
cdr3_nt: TGTGCCAGCAGCTCCGCGCCGACAGGGAACTATGGCTACACCTTC

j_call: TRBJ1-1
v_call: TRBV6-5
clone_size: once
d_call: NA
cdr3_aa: CASRPQNMNTEAFF
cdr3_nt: TGTGCCAGCAGGCCACAGAACATGAACACTGAAGCTTTCTTT

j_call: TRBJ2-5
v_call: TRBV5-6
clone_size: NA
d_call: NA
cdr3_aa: CASSSPRTTGETQYF
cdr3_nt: TGTGCCAGCAGCTCGCCCAGGACAACTGGGGAGACCCAGTACTTC

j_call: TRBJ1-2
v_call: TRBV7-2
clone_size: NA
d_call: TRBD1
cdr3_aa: CASSSLLVGQGTGYTF
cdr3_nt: TGTGCCAGCAGCTCCCTTCTCGTCGGACAGGGGACTGGCTACACCTTC

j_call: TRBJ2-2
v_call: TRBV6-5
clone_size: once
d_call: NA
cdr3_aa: CASSYQGNTGELFF
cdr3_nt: TGTGCCAGCAGTTATCAGGGGAACACCGGGGAGCTGTTTTTT

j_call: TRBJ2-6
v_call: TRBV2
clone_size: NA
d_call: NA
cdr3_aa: CASNRGSGANVLTF
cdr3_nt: TGTGCCAGCAATCGGGGCTCTGGGGCCAACGTCCTGACTTTC

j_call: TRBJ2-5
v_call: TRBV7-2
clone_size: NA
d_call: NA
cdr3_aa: CASSQLRDTGTQYF
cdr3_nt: TGTGCCAGCAGCCAACTCCGGGACACAGGGACCCAGTACTTC

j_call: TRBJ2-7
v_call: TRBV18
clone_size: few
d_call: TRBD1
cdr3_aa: CASSHKDRVAYEQYF
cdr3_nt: TGTGCCAGCTCACACAAGGACAGGGTGGCCTACGAGCAGTACTTC

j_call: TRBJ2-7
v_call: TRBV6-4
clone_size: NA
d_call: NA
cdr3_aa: CASRPMTVGEEQYF
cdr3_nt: TGTGCCAGCAGACCCATGACGGTAGGAGAGGAGCAGTACTTC

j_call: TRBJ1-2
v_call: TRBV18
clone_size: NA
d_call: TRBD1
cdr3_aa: CASSTPTGGGSYGYTF
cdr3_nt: TGTGCCAGCTCAACCCCGACAGGGGGCGGAAGCTATGGCTACACCTTC

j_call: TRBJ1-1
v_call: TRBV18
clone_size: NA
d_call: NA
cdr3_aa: CASLMAGMNTEAFF
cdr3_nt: TGTGCCAGCTTGATGGCAGGGATGAACACTGAAGCTTTCTTT

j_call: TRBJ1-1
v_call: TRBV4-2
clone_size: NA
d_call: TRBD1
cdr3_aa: CASSLEQGAGTEAFF
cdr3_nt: TGTGCCAGCAGCTTAGAACAGGGGGCCGGGACTGAAGCTTTCTTT

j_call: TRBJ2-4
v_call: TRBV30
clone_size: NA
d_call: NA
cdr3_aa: CAWSPAGGILAKNIQYF
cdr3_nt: TGTGCCTGGAGTCCAGCAGGAGGGATACTAGCCAAAAACATTCAGTACTTC

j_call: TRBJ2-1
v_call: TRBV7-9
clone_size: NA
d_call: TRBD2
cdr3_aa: CASRLAGHNEQFF
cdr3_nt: TGTGCCAGCCGACTAGCGGGGCACAATGAGCAGTTCTTC

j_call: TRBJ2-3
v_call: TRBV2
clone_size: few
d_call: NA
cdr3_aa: CASRLTRSTDTQYF
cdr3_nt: TGTGCCAGCAGACTAACGAGGTCCACAGATACGCAGTATTTT

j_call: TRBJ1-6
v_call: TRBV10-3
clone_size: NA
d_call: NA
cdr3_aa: CATQNGGSSYNSPLHF
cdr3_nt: TGTGCCACCCAGAATGGGGGCAGCTCCTATAATTCACCCCTCCACTTT

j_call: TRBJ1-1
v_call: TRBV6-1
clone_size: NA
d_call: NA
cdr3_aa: CASSAPAGGNTEAFF
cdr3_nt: TGTGCCAGCAGTGCCCCCGCCGGAGGGAACACTGAAGCTTTCTTT

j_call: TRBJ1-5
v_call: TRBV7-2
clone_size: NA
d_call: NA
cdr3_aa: CASSLATGKGQPQHF
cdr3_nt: TGTGCCAGCAGCTTAGCCACTGGGAAGGGGCAGCCCCAGCATTTT

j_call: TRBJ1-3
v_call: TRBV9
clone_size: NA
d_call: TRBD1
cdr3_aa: CASSVTGTGSNTIYF
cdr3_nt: TGTGCCAGCAGCGTGACCGGGACAGGATCCAACACCATATATTTT

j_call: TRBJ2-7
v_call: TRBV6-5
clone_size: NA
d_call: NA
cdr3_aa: CASSTRQGGNYEQYF
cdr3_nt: TGTGCCAGCAGTACACGACAGGGCGGGAACTACGAGCAGTACTTC

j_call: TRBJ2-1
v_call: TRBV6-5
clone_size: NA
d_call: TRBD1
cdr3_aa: CASSYSGTGGMVRQFF
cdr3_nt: TGTGCCAGCAGTTACTCTGGGACAGGAGGGATGGTCAGGCAGTTCTTC

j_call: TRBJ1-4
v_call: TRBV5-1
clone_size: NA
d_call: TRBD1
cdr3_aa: CASSLAPDRPNEKLFF
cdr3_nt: TGCGCCAGCAGCTTGGCCCCGGACAGGCCGAATGAAAAACTGTTTTTT

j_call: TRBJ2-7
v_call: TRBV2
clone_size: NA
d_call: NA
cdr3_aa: CASSYSYEQYF
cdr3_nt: TGTGCCAGCAGTTACAGCTACGAGCAGTACTTC

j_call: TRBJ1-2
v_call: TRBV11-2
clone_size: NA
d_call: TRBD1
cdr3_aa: CASSSLTGARGYTF
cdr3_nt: TGTGCCAGCAGCTCGCTGACAGGGGCGAGGGGCTACACCTTC

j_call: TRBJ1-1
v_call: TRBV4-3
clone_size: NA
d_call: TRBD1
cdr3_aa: CASRPDRDGVTEAFF
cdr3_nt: TGCGCCAGCAGACCGGACAGGGATGGGGTCACTGAAGCTTTCTTT

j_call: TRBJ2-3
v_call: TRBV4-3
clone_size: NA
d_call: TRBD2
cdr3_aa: CASSQGTSGGLTDTQYF
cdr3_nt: TGCGCCAGCAGCCAAGGAACTAGCGGGGGACTCACAGATACGCAGTATTTT